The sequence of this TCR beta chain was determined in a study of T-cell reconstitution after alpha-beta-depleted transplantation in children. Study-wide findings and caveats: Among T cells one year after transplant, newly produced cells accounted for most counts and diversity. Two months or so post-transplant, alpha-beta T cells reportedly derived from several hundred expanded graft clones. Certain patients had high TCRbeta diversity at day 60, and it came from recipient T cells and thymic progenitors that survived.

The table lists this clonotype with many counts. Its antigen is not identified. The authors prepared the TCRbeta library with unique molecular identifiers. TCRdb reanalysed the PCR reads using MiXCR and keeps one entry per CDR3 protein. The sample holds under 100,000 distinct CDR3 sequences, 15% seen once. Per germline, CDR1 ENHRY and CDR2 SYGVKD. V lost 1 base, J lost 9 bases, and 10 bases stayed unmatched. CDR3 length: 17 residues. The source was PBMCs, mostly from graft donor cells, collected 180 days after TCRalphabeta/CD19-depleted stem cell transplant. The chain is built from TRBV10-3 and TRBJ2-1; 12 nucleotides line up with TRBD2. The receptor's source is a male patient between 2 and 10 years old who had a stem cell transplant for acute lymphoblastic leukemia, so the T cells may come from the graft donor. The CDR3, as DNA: TGTGCCATCAGTGAGTACCCCTCTAGCGGGGGGGCCAGTGAGCAGTTCTTC. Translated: CAISEYPSSGGASEQFF.